The T cell receptor beta chain described here comes from a study of cytomegalovirus exposure and HLA in healthy donors. Study-level findings and limits: The study flagged roughly 150 TCR beta chains as cytomegalovirus-associated.

Notes on this clone: Its antigen is not identified.

PCR involved 60 Vbeta and 13 Jbeta primers. Method: immunoSEQ multiplex PCR; TCRdb's copy keeps in-frame clones and lacks some. The sample gives about 130,000 clones, roughly four fifths of which show up once; 7.3% is in the top ten. CDR1 and CDR2 (germline): SEHNR, FQNEAQ (reference sequence). This CDR3 spans 15 amino acids. V dropped 1 base and J dropped 0 bases, with 10 bases sitting between them. Sequenced material: PBMCs. The V call is TRBV7-9, the J call TRBJ2-7; D perhaps matches TRBD2 (5 bases). This receptor was taken from a male donor in good health and CMV-seronegative. CDR3 loop: CASSLGVGSSYEQYF. The CDR3 DNA follows: TGTGCCAGCAGCTTAGGGGTAGGGAGCTCCTACGAGCAGTACTTC.